Listed below are T cell receptor beta chains from one sample, sequenced in a study of CD8+ T cells in alopecia areata. TCRdb's table, derived via immunoSEQ multiplex PCR, lists solely in-frame clones and lacks some. Altogether around 86,000 clones are present, about two thirds being singletons, with the ten largest covering roughly 17%. Sequences were derived from CD8+ T cells sorted from blood, sampled around week 42, from a patient treated with tofacitinib. The receptors come from a human donor with alopecia areata. Each CDR3 is given with its conserved first and last residue. A D gene is named only where the DNA matches it firmly. The size of a clone is reported for some rows only, either as once, few or many, or as a class for expanded clones.

D gene: -
J gene: TRBJ2-7
V gene: TRBV7-9
CDR3 length: 13
clone size: -
CDR3 protein: CASSFEGVHEQYF
CDR3 DNA: TGTGCCAGCAGCTTCGAGGGAGTCCACGAGCAGTACTTC

D gene: -
J gene: TRBJ2-7
V gene: TRBV4-3
CDR3 length: 14
clone size: -
CDR3 protein: CASSQDPGRYEQYF
CDR3 DNA: TGCGCCAGCAGCCAAGATCCCGGGCGCTACGAGCAGTACTTC

D gene: -
J gene: TRBJ2-1
V gene: TRBV29-1
CDR3 length: 13
clone size: -
CDR3 protein: CSVEDGTNNEQFF
CDR3 DNA: TGCAGCGTTGAAGATGGGACCAACAATGAGCAGTTCTTC

D gene: -
J gene: TRBJ2-1
V gene: TRBV9
CDR3 length: 13
clone size: -
CDR3 protein: CASSVGISNEQFF
CDR3 DNA: TGTGCCAGCAGCGTAGGAATATCGAATGAGCAGTTCTTC

D gene: -
J gene: TRBJ2-7
V gene: TRBV14
CDR3 length: 11
clone size: -
CDR3 protein: CASSQTYEQYF
CDR3 DNA: TGTGCCAGCAGCCAAACTTACGAGCAGTACTTC

D gene: -
J gene: TRBJ1-1
V gene: TRBV14
CDR3 length: 13
clone size: large
CDR3 protein: CASSQVSRGSTFF
CDR3 DNA: TGTGCCAGCAGCCAAGTTTCACGAGGCAGCACTTTCTTT

D gene: -
J gene: TRBJ1-2
V gene: TRBV6-1
CDR3 length: 16
clone size: -
CDR3 protein: CASSDTYSGLTYGYTF
CDR3 DNA: TGTGCCAGCAGTGATACGTATTCGGGACTGACTTATGGCTACACCTTC

D gene: -
J gene: TRBJ2-4
V gene: TRBV13
CDR3 length: 14
clone size: -
CDR3 protein: CASSLYGGQNIQYF
CDR3 DNA: TGTGCCAGCAGCTTATACGGGGGGCAAAACATTCAGTACTTC

D gene: -
J gene: TRBJ2-7
V gene: TRBV5-1
CDR3 length: 13
clone size: many
CDR3 protein: CASSGTPNYEQYF
CDR3 DNA: TGCGCCAGCAGCGGGACCCCTAACTACGAGCAGTACTTC

D gene: -
J gene: TRBJ2-3
V gene: TRBV7-6
CDR3 length: 14
clone size: medium-sized
CDR3 protein: CASSLDSGTDTQYF
CDR3 DNA: TGTGCCAGCAGCTTAGATTCGGGCACAGATACGCAGTATTTT

D gene: -
J gene: TRBJ1-1
V gene: TRBV30
CDR3 length: 14
clone size: -
CDR3 protein: CAWNPGRLGSEAFF
CDR3 DNA: TGTGCCTGGAATCCAGGCCGGTTAGGTTCTGAAGCTTTCTTT

D gene: -
J gene: TRBJ1-1
V gene: TRBV27
CDR3 length: 13
clone size: -
CDR3 protein: CASSLDMSGEAFF
CDR3 DNA: TGTGCCAGCAGTTTAGACATGAGTGGTGAAGCTTTCTTT

D gene: TRBD1
J gene: TRBJ2-1
V gene: TRBV5-4
CDR3 length: 12
clone size: -
CDR3 protein: CASSFDRAEQFF
CDR3 DNA: TGTGCCAGCAGCTTTGACAGGGCTGAGCAGTTCTTC

D gene: TRBD1
J gene: TRBJ2-3
V gene: TRBV27
CDR3 length: 14
clone size: -
CDR3 protein: CASRRDRLTDTQYF
CDR3 DNA: TGTGCCAGCAGAAGGGACAGGCTCACAGATACGCAGTATTTT

D gene: TRBD1
J gene: TRBJ1-2
V gene: TRBV29-1
CDR3 length: 15
clone size: -
CDR3 protein: CSVDRTGGVDNGYTF
CDR3 DNA: TGCAGCGTAGACCGGACAGGGGGCGTAGATAATGGCTACACCTTC

D gene: -
J gene: TRBJ1-6
V gene: TRBV10-2
CDR3 length: 16
clone size: -
CDR3 protein: CASSELLSGADSPLHF
CDR3 DNA: TGCGCCAGCAGTGAGCTGTTATCGGGGGCCGATTCACCCCTCCACTTT

D gene: TRBD1
J gene: TRBJ1-2
V gene: TRBV2
CDR3 length: 14
clone size: -
CDR3 protein: CASSGGQGDYGYTF
CDR3 DNA: TGTGCCAGCAGTGGGGGACAGGGGGACTATGGCTACACCTTC

D gene: -
J gene: TRBJ2-2
V gene: TRBV5-6
CDR3 length: 16
clone size: -
CDR3 protein: CASSSTGTDFTGELFF
CDR3 DNA: TGTGCCAGCAGCTCCACCGGGACTGACTTCACCGGGGAGCTGTTTTTT

D gene: TRBD2
J gene: TRBJ2-3
V gene: TRBV29-1
CDR3 length: 13
clone size: medium-sized
CDR3 protein: CSVVTSGGDTQYF
CDR3 DNA: TGCAGCGTTGTGACTAGCGGGGGCGATACGCAGTATTTT

D gene: -
J gene: TRBJ1-2
V gene: TRBV29-1
CDR3 length: 13
clone size: -
CDR3 protein: CSVEDGGLYGYTF
CDR3 DNA: TGCAGCGTTGAAGATGGCGGTCTCTATGGCTACACCTTC

D gene: -
J gene: TRBJ1-1
V gene: TRBV29-1
CDR3 length: 11
clone size: -
CDR3 protein: CSVRGNTEAFF
CDR3 DNA: TGCAGCGTTCGGGGGAACACTGAAGCTTTCTTT

D gene: -
J gene: TRBJ2-7
V gene: TRBV7-9
CDR3 length: 12
clone size: -
CDR3 protein: CASSLGVHEQYF
CDR3 DNA: TGTGCCAGCAGCTTAGGAGTCCACGAGCAGTACTTC

D gene: TRBD2
J gene: TRBJ2-5
V gene: TRBV2
CDR3 length: 14
clone size: -
CDR3 protein: CASTSGAGGETQNF
CDR3 DNA: TGTGCCAGCACCAGCGGGGCGGGGGGAGAGACCCAGAACTTC

D gene: -
J gene: TRBJ2-2
V gene: TRBV7-9
CDR3 length: 16
clone size: -
CDR3 protein: CASSLAGSAEPGELFF
CDR3 DNA: TGTGCCAGCAGCTTAGCGGGGAGTGCCGAACCCGGGGAGCTGTTTTTT

D gene: TRBD2
J gene: TRBJ2-3
V gene: TRBV9
CDR3 length: 17
clone size: -
CDR3 protein: CASSVLAGGRSTDTQYF
CDR3 DNA: TGTGCCAGCAGCGTACTAGCGGGGGGGCGGTCCACAGATACGCAGTATTTT